These 6 T cell receptor beta chains originate from one sample sequenced in a study of identical twins. TCRdb recomputed calls from the 5' RACE reads with MiXCR, one row per CDR3 protein. The top ten hold under 15% of the sample, which has roughly 720,000 distinct CDR3 sequences, around a sixth seen once. These data are also associated with another study on T cells expressing NK-cell markers.

The sequenced sample consisted of PBMCs. The receptors here all came from a woman under 30 in good health.

The CDR3 region has the DNA TGTGCCAGCACCAGTTCTGGGGGAGGACAGACAGCCTACTCTGGGGCCAACGTCCTGACTTTC. Translating gives CASTSSGGGQTAYSGANVLTF. The chain carries TRBV27 and TRBJ2-6; D is tentatively TRBD1 or TRBD2 (6 bases each). CDR1 and CDR2 from the germline V gene are MNHEY and SMNVEV (reference sequence). This CDR3 comprises 21 residues. V lost 7 bases, J lost 0 bases, and 28 bases lay in between.

This clonotype was counted a few times. The chain combines TRBV5-1 with TRBJ1-1, with no clear D. V was trimmed by 4 bases and J by 5 bases, leaving 15 bases between them. The CDR3 length is 14 residues. Germline assignment: CDR1 SGHRS and CDR2 YFSETQ. The CDR3 here is CASSPSGVGTEAFF. The CDR3 nucleotides are TGCGCCAGCAGCCCCAGCGGGGTGGGGACTGAAGCTTTCTTT.

This clonotype was found many times. V and J are TRBV5-6 and TRBJ1-1, with a tentative D call TRBD1 (5 bases). The CDR3 contains 13 residues. The V end was cut by 3 bases, the J end by 2 bases, with 8 bases between. The germline CDR1 and CDR2 sequences are SGHDT and YYEEEE. Written as DNA, the CDR3 is TGTGCCAGCAGCTCTAGGGGCAACACTGAAGCTTTCTTT. It is translated as CASSSRGNTEAFF.

This rearrangement joins TRBV11-2 to TRBJ2-1, with D possibly called TRBD1 or TRBD2 (5 bases each). Trimming shortened V by 8 bases and J by 9 bases, and 20 bases separated the two germline ends. This CDR3 spans 14 amino acids. Germline values: CDR1 SGHAT, CDR2 FQNNGV. The CDR3 here is CASLPSGLVGEQFF. The CDR3 DNA reads TGTGCCAGCCTCCCATCGGGGCTAGTCGGTGAGCAGTTCTTC.

This clonotype has just one count. It is unclear where the CDR3 begins or ends on the DNA, so no DNA is shown, and the CDR3 is as TCRdb lists it. The chain is built from TRBV5-1 and TRBJ2-5; the table assigns TRBD1, which was not confirmed against the DNA. The germline V gene encodes CDR1 SGHRS and CDR2 YFSETQ. The length of the CDR3 is 16 amino acids, counting both ends. The CDR3 loop is CASSRKSAGAILAQYF.

The J gene is TRBJ1-2, the V gene TRBV15, with TRBD1 matching 9 bases. The CDR3 runs 16 residues. V shed 2 bases and J 3 bases; nucleotides not matched to a gene: 7. From germline, CDR1 is LNHNV and CDR2 YYDKDF (reference sequence). Written as DNA, the CDR3 is TGTGCCACCAGCAGATCTACAGGGGGCTTTGACTATGGCTACACCTTC. It translates to CATSRSTGGFDYGYTF.